A selection of T cell receptor beta chains follows, all from one sample in a study of T cell responses to AZD1222 COVID-19 vaccine. TCRdb's table, derived via immunoSEQ multiplex PCR, lists solely in-frame clones and lacks some. This sample carries about 120,000 clones, 75% to 90% of them seen once, and the ten largest clones take about 2.5%. The sample in question was peripheral blood, obtained 28 days after the second AZD1222 dose. All receptors come from an adult who received the AZD1222 COVID-19 vaccine. Both conserved end residues are part of each CDR3. Each record gives: D gene, clone size, J gene, V gene, CDR3 protein, CDR3 DNA. The D gene is left open where the match is weak. Expanded clones get a size class; other rows say once, few or many, or leave the size out.

d_gene: TRBD2; abundance: NA; j_gene: TRBJ2-2; v_gene: TRBV6-2/TRBV6-3; CDR3aa: CASSYSILAGTGGELFF; CDR3nt: TGTGCCAGCAGTTACAGTATCCTAGCGGGGACGGGCGGGGAGCTGTTTTTT
d_gene: NA; abundance: NA; j_gene: TRBJ2-6; v_gene: TRBV5-6; CDR3aa: CASINIRVGSGANVLTF; CDR3nt: TGTGCCAGCATAAATATCCGGGTAGGCTCTGGGGCCAACGTCCTGACTTTC
d_gene: NA; abundance: NA; j_gene: TRBJ1-5; v_gene: TRBV24-1; CDR3aa: CATSEGDQGESQPQHF; CDR3nt: TGTGCCACCAGTGAGGGGGACCAGGGAGAAAGTCAGCCCCAGCATTTT
d_gene: NA; abundance: NA; j_gene: TRBJ2-5; v_gene: TRBV29-1; CDR3aa: CSARRDVGQETQYF; CDR3nt: TGCAGCGCCCGAAGGGATGTGGGCCAAGAGACCCAGTACTTC
d_gene: NA; abundance: NA; j_gene: TRBJ1-1; v_gene: TRBV19; CDR3aa: CASSTPVGGSTEAFF; CDR3nt: TGTGCCAGTAGTACTCCGGTAGGGGGAAGCACTGAAGCTTTCTTT
d_gene: TRBD1; abundance: NA; j_gene: TRBJ1-1; v_gene: TRBV9; CDR3aa: CASSPRDRQAFF; CDR3nt: TGTGCCAGCAGCCCCCGGGACAGACAAGCTTTCTTT
d_gene: NA; abundance: NA; j_gene: TRBJ2-3; v_gene: TRBV7-2; CDR3aa: CASSQGQPTDTQYF; CDR3nt: TGTGCCAGCAGCCAAGGACAGCCCACAGATACGCAGTATTTT
d_gene: NA; abundance: NA; j_gene: TRBJ1-2; v_gene: TRBV11-1; CDR3aa: CASSLGGRYGYTF; CDR3nt: TGTGCCAGCAGCTTAGGGGGCCGGTATGGCTACACCTTC
d_gene: NA; abundance: NA; j_gene: TRBJ1-1; v_gene: TRBV3-1/TRBV3-2; CDR3aa: CASSQVDRNTEAFF; CDR3nt: TGTGCCAGCAGCCAAGTCGACAGGAACACTGAAGCTTTCTTT
d_gene: NA; abundance: NA; j_gene: TRBJ1-4; v_gene: TRBV28; CDR3aa: CASSDSQGGFEKLFF; CDR3nt: TGTGCCAGCAGTGACTCTCAGGGAGGGTTTGAAAAACTGTTTTTT
d_gene: NA; abundance: many; j_gene: TRBJ2-1; v_gene: TRBV6-5; CDR3aa: CASSINGAPYNEQFF; CDR3nt: TGTGCCAGCAGTATTAATGGGGCTCCATACAATGAGCAGTTCTTC
d_gene: TRBD1; abundance: NA; j_gene: TRBJ1-4; v_gene: TRBV4-3; CDR3aa: CASSWTGANEKLFF; CDR3nt: TGCGCCAGCAGCTGGACAGGGGCAAATGAAAAACTGTTTTTT
d_gene: NA; abundance: NA; j_gene: TRBJ1-2; v_gene: TRBV24-1; CDR3aa: CATSGGSSSYGYTF; CDR3nt: TGTGCCACCAGTGGGGGAAGTTCTTCCTATGGCTACACCTTC
d_gene: NA; abundance: NA; j_gene: TRBJ2-7; v_gene: TRBV6-5; CDR3aa: CASRKTGPYEQYF; CDR3nt: TGTGCCAGCAGAAAGACAGGCCCCTACGAGCAGTACTTC
d_gene: NA; abundance: NA; j_gene: TRBJ1-2; v_gene: TRBV4-3; CDR3aa: CASSQAPGNNYGYTF; CDR3nt: TGCGCCAGCAGCCAGGCCCCCGGTAACAACTATGGCTACACCTTC
d_gene: NA; abundance: NA; j_gene: TRBJ2-1; v_gene: TRBV9; CDR3aa: CASTFRAGGGNEQFF; CDR3nt: TGTGCCAGCACCTTTAGGGCAGGCGGAGGGAATGAGCAGTTCTTC
d_gene: NA; abundance: NA; j_gene: TRBJ1-3; v_gene: TRBV9; CDR3aa: CASSVIGTDTIYF; CDR3nt: TGTGCCAGCAGCGTCATCGGGACGGACACCATATATTTT
d_gene: NA; abundance: NA; j_gene: TRBJ2-7; v_gene: TRBV29-1; CDR3aa: CSARSTVYEQYF; CDR3nt: TGCAGCGCTCGATCGACCGTCTACGAGCAGTACTTC
d_gene: NA; abundance: NA; j_gene: TRBJ1-4; v_gene: TRBV11-2; CDR3aa: CASSLNRVPNEKLFF; CDR3nt: TGTGCCAGCAGCCTGAACAGGGTGCCTAATGAAAAACTGTTTTTT
d_gene: NA; abundance: few; j_gene: TRBJ1-2; v_gene: TRBV4-1; CDR3aa: CASSPDANYGYTF; CDR3nt: TGCGCCAGCAGCCCGGATGCTAACTATGGCTACACCTTC
d_gene: TRBD2; abundance: NA; j_gene: TRBJ2-1; v_gene: TRBV11-3; CDR3aa: CASSLGWASGGSDYNEQFF; CDR3nt: TGTGCCAGCAGCTTAGGGTGGGCTAGCGGGGGGTCAGATTACAATGAGCAGTTCTTC
d_gene: NA; abundance: NA; j_gene: TRBJ2-7; v_gene: TRBV7-9; CDR3aa: CASSFGGLPYEQYF; CDR3nt: TGTGCCAGCAGCTTCGGCGGGCTCCCCTACGAGCAGTACTTC